This T cell receptor beta chain was retrieved from a study of blood T cell repertoires in COVID-19. Here immunoSEQ multiplex PCR was the method, and the copy in TCRdb shows in-frame clones only, minus some. The sample has some 96,000 clones, approximately 91% seen once. Germline V gene data show CDR1 as SGHRS and CDR2 as YFSETQ. V gave up 1 base and J gave up 0 bases; unmatched junction bases: 9. The CDR3 totals 18 residues. The sequenced material came from peripheral blood. This clonotype originated in a man aged 45-65 years with active COVID-19. The rearrangement joins TRBV5-1 to TRBJ2-5; 10 bases match TRBD2. The CDR3 DNA is TGCGCCAGCAGCTTGAGCCTAGCGGGGGTAACGTACCAAGAGACCCAGTACTTC. Its translation is CASSLSLAGVTYQETQYF.